This T cell receptor beta chain was sequenced for a study of shared T cell receptors in the human thymus. V was shortened by 7 bases and J by 0 bases, with 17 bases between the two germline ends. Germline CDR1 is MDHEN and CDR2 is SYDVKM. The CDR3 totals 16 residues. Assay used: immunoSEQ multiplex PCR; TCRdb lists only in-frame clones, some missing. The sample shows hundreds of thousands of clones, 80% to 90% of them seen only once. The same sample was also studied in work on human thymus T cells. From that paper: Donor material was obtained from healthy Finnish infants undergoing corrective surgery for congenital heart defects. From resections taken during corrective heart surgery, the thymus tissue was obtained. Usage of V and J genes appeared biased in thymic and blood repertoires. Related research found strongly overlapping thymic repertoires in unrelated individuals.

The sequence was collected from a boy under two years old with a congenital heart defect. This chain joins TRBV28 and TRBJ2-3; tentatively, D is TRBD2 (5 bases). Sequencing was carried out using thymocytes. In DNA form, the CDR3 reads TGTGCCAGCACCCCTTCTGTTGGACTGAGCACAGATACGCAGTATTTT. This sequence encodes CASTPSVGLSTDTQYF.